These 17 T cell receptor beta chains were sequenced from one sample in a study of T cell responses to AZD1222 COVID-19 vaccine. Using immunoSEQ multiplex PCR, the repertoire was profiled, and TCRdb retains in-frame clones only, with some absent. The table records tens of thousands of clones, approximately 79% of them present only once. This specimen was peripheral blood, taken on day 0 of MenACWY control vaccination. The receptors were sampled from an adult in good health.

The chain is built from TRBV28 and TRBJ1-1; D is perhaps TRBD1 (5 bases). The CDR3 runs 14 residues. Germline values: CDR1 MDHEN, CDR2 SYDVKM. The CDR3 here is CVIWQGRGNTEAFF. CDR3 nucleotide sequence: TGTGTGATATGGCAGGGTCGTGGTAACACTGAAGCTTTCTTT. The complete variable domain, with remaining parts taken from reference TRBV28 and TRBJ1-1, reads DVKVTQSSRYLVKRTGEKVFLECVQDMDHENMFWYRQDPGLGLRLIYFSYDVKMKEKGDIPEGYSVSREKKERFSLILESASTNQTSMYLCVIWQGRGNTEAFFGQGTRLTVV.

The V and J genes are TRBV28 and TRBJ1-5; the match to TRBD1 covers 8 bases. V gave up 6 bases and J gave up 5 bases; unmatched junction bases: 18. The CDR3 has 18 residues. Germline CDR1 and CDR2: MDHEN and SYDVKM. The CDR3 loop is CASRLNLRTGKEDQPQHF. The CDR3 DNA follows: TGTGCCAGCAGGCTAAACCTCAGGACAGGGAAAGAGGATCAGCCCCAGCATTTT.

This chain links TRBV5-1 with TRBJ1-1; 8 positions agree with TRBD1. Germline V gene data show CDR1 as SGHRS and CDR2 as YFSETQ. The CDR3 runs to 16 residues. V shed 4 bases and J 5 bases; nucleotides not matched to a gene: 13. The CDR3 DNA reads as TGCGCCAGCAGCCCCGAATTAGGACAGGGAGGGACTGAAGCTTTCTTT. Protein: CASSPELGQGGTEAFF.

The rearrangement uses TRBV18 and TRBJ2-2, with 8 bases lining up with TRBD1. Germline trimming cut 5 bases from V and 5 bases from J; bases unmatched to any gene: 7. The CDR3 runs 15 residues. Germline V lookup: CDR1 KGHSH, CDR2 LQKENI. The CDR3 protein is CASSSDRAGTGELFF. Written as DNA, the CDR3 is TGTGCCAGCTCATCGGACAGGGCCGGAACCGGGGAGCTGTTTTTT.

This clone was detected a few times. J is TRBJ2-7 and V is TRBV11-2; 9 positions agree with TRBD1. Losses at the gene ends were 3 bases for V and 6 bases for J; bases not matched to a gene: 12. Germline-derived CDR1 and CDR2 are SGHAT and FQNNGV. This CDR3 region has 16 residues. CDR3 amino acids: CASSFNLGQGFGEQYF. CDR3 coding DNA: TGTGCCAGCAGCTTCAATCTAGGACAGGGGTTTGGCGAGCAGTACTTC.

The chain employs TRBV5-1 and TRBJ1-3; D ambiguous. The germline gives CDR1 SGHRS, CDR2 YFSETQ. CDR3 size: 14 residues. V was pared by 0 bases and J by 4 bases, with 8 bases between. CDR3 sequence (DNA): TGCGCCAGCAGCTTGGTTGGAGAAGGAAACACCATATATTTT. Translating it yields CASSLVGEGNTIYF.

The rearrangement links TRBV5-5 to TRBJ1-1, with D uncertain. Germline lookup yields CDR1 SGHKS and CDR2 YYEKEE (reference sequence). V shed 3 bases and J shed 3 bases, with 18 bases lying between them. The CDR3 runs 16 residues. The CDR3 reads CASSSTTSPADTEAFF. CDR3 DNA: TGTGCCAGCAGCTCAACCACCTCCCCGGCGGACACTGAAGCTTTCTTT.

The rearrangement joins TRBV30 to TRBJ2-6; a weak D match, TRBD1 (6 bases). V was shortened by 7 bases and J by 3 bases, with 13 bases between the two germline ends. Per germline, CDR1 GTSNPN and CDR2 SVGIG (reference sequence). The CDR3 totals 14 residues. The CDR3 nucleotides are TGTGCCTTCCCGACAGGCTTTGGGGCCAACGTCCTGACTTTC. Protein: CAFPTGFGANVLTF.

This clone was recorded once. This chain connects TRBV5-1 to TRBJ2-7; possible D gene TRBD1, 6 bases. The CDR3 has 14 amino acids. V lost 0 bases and J lost 3, with 10 bases in between. Germline values: CDR1 SGHRS, CDR2 YFSETQ. CDR3 sequence reads: CASSLDGRGYEQYF. The CDR3 nucleotides read TGCGCCAGCAGCTTGGACGGCAGGGGCTACGAGCAGTACTTC.

The chain employs TRBV29-1 and TRBJ1-1, with a tentative D call TRBD1 (5 bases). The CDR3 has 13 residues. CDR1 SQVTM and CDR2 ANQGSEA come from the germline V gene. Deletions cut 6 bases from V and 4 bases from J, with 15 bases between. CDR3 nucleotide sequence: TGCAGCGTCATGGGGCGGGATTTCACTGAAGCTTTCTTT. The encoded protein is CSVMGRDFTEAFF.

This chain joins TRBV4-1 and TRBJ1-5; D call uncertain. The CDR3 extends over 15 amino acids. V lost 3 bases and J 6 bases, leaving 15 bases between the germline ends. CDR1 and CDR2 from the germline V gene are MGHRA and YSYEKL. The CDR3 nucleotides read TGCGCCAGCAGCCATATGGATCTAGTGGGTCAGCCCCAGCATTTT. Translation: CASSHMDLVGQPQHF.

CDR3 residues: CASSLPGQGVGFEQFF. The CDR3 region has the DNA TGTGCCAGCAGCTTACCGGGACAGGGGGTTGGGTTTGAGCAGTTCTTC. This chain uses TRBV5-4 with TRBJ2-1, with 11 bases matching TRBD1. CDR1 and CDR2 (germline): SGHNT, YYREEE (reference sequence). The CDR3 is 16 amino acids. Trimming at V came to 2 bases and at J to 9 bases, leaving 10 bases not matched to a gene.

This clone was observed a few times. The V gene is TRBV5-1, the J gene TRBJ2-2, with D perhaps matching TRBD1 (5 bases). Looked up from germline, CDR1 is SGHRS and CDR2 is YFSETQ. Trimming took 4 bases from V and 4 from J, leaving 14 bases between them. This CDR3 region has 15 residues. CDR3 in DNA: TGCGCCAGCAGCAGTGAAGGGGCGACCACCGGGGAGCTGTTTTTT. Encoded protein: CASSSEGATTGELFF.

This clone occurred once. The chain recombines TRBV27 with TRBJ2-2; 9 bases map to TRBD1. CDR1 and CDR2 (germline): MNHEY, SMNVEV (reference sequence). After removal of 6 bases from V and 5 bases from J, the junction contained 4 bases not matched to a gene. This CDR3 region has 14 residues. DNA for the CDR3: TGTGCCAGCAGGGGACAGGGAGGAACCGGGGAGCTGTTTTTT. Its translation: CASRGQGGTGELFF.

The rearrangement links TRBV4-1 to TRBJ2-3; D is perhaps TRBD2 (6 bases). The V gene's germline CDR1 is MGHRA and CDR2 YSYEKL. The CDR3 sequence is 16 residues long. Trimming pared 1 base from V and 1 base from J, leaving 12 bases between. In DNA, the CDR3 is TGCGCCAGCAGCCAAGGGGCGGGATTTGGCACAGATACGCAGTATTTT. Amino acid sequence: CASSQGAGFGTDTQYF.

The V and J genes are TRBV30 and TRBJ1-2; no definite D call. V dropped 4 bases and J dropped 0 bases, with 12 bases sitting between them. CDR1 is GTSNPN and CDR2 is SVGIG in the germline V gene (reference sequence). The CDR3 loop spans 14 amino acids. CDR3 sequence reads: CAWTAGSANYGYTF. The CDR3 nucleotides read TGTGCCTGGACTGCCGGGAGTGCTAACTATGGCTACACCTTC.

V and J are TRBV7-2 and TRBJ2-7; no firm D call. The CDR3 extends over 15 amino acids. Trimming pared 3 bases from V and 0 bases from J, leaving 12 bases between. The germline gives CDR1 SGHTA, CDR2 FQGNSA. CDR3 DNA sequence: TGTGCCAGCAGCTTTAGTCCAGTCCCCTCCTACGAGCAGTACGTC. Translated, it gives CASSFSPVPSYEQYV.